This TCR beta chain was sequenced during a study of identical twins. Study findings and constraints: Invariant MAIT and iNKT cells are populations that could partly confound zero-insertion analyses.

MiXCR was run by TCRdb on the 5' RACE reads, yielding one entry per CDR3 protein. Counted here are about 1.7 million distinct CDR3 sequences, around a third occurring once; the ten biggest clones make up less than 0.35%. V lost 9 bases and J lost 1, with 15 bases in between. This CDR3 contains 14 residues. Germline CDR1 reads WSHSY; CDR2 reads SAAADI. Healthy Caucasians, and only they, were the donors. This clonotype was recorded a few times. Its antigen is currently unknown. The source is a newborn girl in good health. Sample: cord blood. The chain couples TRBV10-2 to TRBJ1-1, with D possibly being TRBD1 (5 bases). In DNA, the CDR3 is TGCGCCAGACCAGGGCCCTATAGGAACACTGAAGCTTTCTTT. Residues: CARPGPYRNTEAFF.